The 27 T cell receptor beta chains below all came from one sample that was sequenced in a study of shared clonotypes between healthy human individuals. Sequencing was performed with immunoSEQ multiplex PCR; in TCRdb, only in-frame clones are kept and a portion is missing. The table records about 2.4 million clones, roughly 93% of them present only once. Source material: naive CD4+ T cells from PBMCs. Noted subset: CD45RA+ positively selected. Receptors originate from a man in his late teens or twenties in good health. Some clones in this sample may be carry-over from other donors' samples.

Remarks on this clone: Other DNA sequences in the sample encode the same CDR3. CDR3 bases: TGTGCCTGGAGTGTACGGTCAGGGCAGCCCCAGCATTTT. This codes for CAWSVRSGQPQHF. The V gene is TRBV30, the J gene TRBJ1-5, with D maybe TRBD1 (5 bases). Germline CDR1 reads GTSNPN; CDR2 reads SVGIG (reference sequence). CDR3 length: 13 amino acids. V dropped 0 bases and J dropped 7 bases, with 10 bases sitting between them. The variable domain in full, completed from reference TRBV30 and TRBJ1-5, reads SQTIHQWPATLVQPVGSPLSLECTVEGTSNPNLYWYRQAAGRGLQLLFYSVGIGQISSEVPQNLSASRPQDRQFILSSKKLLLSDSGFYLCAWSVRSGQPQHFGDGTRLSIL.

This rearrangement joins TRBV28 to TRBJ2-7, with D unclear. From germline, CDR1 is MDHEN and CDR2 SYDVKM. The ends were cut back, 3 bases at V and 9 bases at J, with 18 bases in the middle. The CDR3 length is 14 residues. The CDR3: CASSLIKPIGGQYF. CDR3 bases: TGTGCCAGCAGTTTGATTAAGCCCATCGGCGGGCAGTACTTC.

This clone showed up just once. The CDR3 DNA reads TGCGCCAGCAGCCGCCGACTAGCGGGAGCCCGGAGCTCCTACGAGCAGTACTTC. It codes for CASSRRLAGARSSYEQYF. V gene TRBV4-1 combines with J gene TRBJ2-7, with 12 bases aligning to TRBD2. J gave up 0 bases and V 4 bases, and 10 bases lay outside the gene matches. The germline V gene encodes CDR1 MGHRA and CDR2 YSYEKL. CDR3 length: 18 residues.

The CDR3 loop is CAWSVLPGRGQETQYF. CDR3 bases: TGTGCCTGGAGTGTACTCCCGGGCAGAGGCCAAGAGACCCAGTACTTC. V is TRBV30 and J is TRBJ2-5; no definite D call. CDR3 length: 16 amino acids. V lost 0 bases and J 1 base, leaving 15 bases between the germline ends. The germline gives CDR1 GTSNPN, CDR2 SVGIG (reference sequence).

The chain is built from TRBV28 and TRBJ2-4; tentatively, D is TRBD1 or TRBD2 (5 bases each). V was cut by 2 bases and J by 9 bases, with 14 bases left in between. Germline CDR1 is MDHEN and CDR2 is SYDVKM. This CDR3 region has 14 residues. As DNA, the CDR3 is TGTGCCAGCAGTTTACCCCCTAGGGACCGCATTCAGTACTTC. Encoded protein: CASSLPPRDRIQYF.

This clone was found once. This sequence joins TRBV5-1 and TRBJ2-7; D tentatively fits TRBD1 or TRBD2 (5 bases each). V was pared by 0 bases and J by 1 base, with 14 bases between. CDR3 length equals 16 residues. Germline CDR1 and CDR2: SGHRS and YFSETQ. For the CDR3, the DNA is TGCGCCAGCAGCTTGGGGGACCGGGCCTATTCCTACGAGCAGTACTTC. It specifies CASSLGDRAYSYEQYF.

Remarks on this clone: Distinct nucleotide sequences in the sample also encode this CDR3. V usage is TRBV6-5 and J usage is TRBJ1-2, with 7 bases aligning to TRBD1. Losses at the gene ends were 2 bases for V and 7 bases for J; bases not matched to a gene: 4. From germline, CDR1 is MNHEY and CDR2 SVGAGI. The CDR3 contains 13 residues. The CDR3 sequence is CASSYRQGGGYTF. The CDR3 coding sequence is TGTGCCAGCAGTTACCGACAGGGCGGTGGCTACACCTTC.

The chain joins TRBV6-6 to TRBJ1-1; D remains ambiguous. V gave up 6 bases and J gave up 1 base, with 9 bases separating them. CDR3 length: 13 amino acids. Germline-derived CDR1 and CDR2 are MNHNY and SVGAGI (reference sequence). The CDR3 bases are TGTGCCAGCAGACTAGACACGAACACTGAAGCTTTCTTT. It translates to CASRLDTNTEAFF.

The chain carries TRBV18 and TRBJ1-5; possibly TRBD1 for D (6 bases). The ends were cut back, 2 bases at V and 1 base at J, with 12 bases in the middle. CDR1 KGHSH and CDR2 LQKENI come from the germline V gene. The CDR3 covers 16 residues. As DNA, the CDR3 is TGTGCCAGCTCACCAGGGGGCAGTGGCAGCAATCAGCCCCAGCATTTT. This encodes CASSPGGSGSNQPQHF. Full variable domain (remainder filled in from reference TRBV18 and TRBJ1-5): NAGVMQNPRHLVRRRGQEARLRCSPMKGHSHVYWYRQLPEEGLKFMVYLQKENIIDESGMPKERFSAEFPKEGPSILRIQQVVRGDSAAYFCASSPGGSGSNQPQHFGDGTRLSIL.

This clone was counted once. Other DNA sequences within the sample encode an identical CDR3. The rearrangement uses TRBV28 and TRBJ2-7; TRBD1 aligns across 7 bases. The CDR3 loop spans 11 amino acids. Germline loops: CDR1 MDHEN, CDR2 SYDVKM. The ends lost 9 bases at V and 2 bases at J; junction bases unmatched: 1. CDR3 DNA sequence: TGTGCCAGTGGGACAGCCTACGAGCAGTACTTC. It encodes CASGTAYEQYF.

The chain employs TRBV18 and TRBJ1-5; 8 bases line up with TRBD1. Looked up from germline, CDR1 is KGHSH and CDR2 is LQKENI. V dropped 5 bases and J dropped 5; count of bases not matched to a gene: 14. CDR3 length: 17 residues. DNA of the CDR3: TGTGCCAGCTCAACCACCGGACAGGGCCCTGCGGATCAGCCCCAGCATTTT. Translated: CASSTTGQGPADQPQHF. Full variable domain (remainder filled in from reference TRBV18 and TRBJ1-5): NAGVMQNPRHLVRRRGQEARLRCSPMKGHSHVYWYRQLPEEGLKFMVYLQKENIIDESGMPKERFSAEFPKEGPSILRIQQVVRGDSAAYFCASSTTGQGPADQPQHFGDGTRLSIL.

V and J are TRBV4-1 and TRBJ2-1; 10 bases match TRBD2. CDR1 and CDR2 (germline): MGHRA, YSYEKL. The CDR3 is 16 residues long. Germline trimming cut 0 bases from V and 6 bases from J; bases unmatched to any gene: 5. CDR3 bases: TGCGCCAGCAGCCAAGAAGGAGCGGGAGGGGGCAATGAGCAGTTCTTC. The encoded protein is CASSQEGAGGGNEQFF.

The CDR3 coding sequence is TGCAGCGCAGGGGACAGGGGGAAATCCTACGAGCAGTACTTC. Translated: CSAGDRGKSYEQYF. This chain joins TRBV29-1 and TRBJ2-7, with 11 bases identical to TRBD1. The CDR3 is 14 amino acids. The J segment lost 1 base and the V segment lost 7 bases, leaving 6 bases of the junction unmatched. CDR1 and CDR2 from the germline V gene are SQVTM and ANQGSEA.

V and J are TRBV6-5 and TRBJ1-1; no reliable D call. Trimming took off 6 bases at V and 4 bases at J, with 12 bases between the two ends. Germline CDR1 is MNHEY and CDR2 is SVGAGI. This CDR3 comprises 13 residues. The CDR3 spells CASSLGLLTEAFF. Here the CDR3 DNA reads TGTGCCAGCAGCCTAGGACTGCTCACTGAAGCTTTCTTT.

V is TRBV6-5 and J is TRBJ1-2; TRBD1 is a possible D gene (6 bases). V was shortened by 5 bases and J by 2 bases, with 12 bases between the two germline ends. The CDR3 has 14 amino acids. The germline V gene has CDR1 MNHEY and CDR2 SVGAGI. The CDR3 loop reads CASSTTTGNYGYTF. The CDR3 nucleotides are TGTGCCAGCAGTACGACGACAGGCAACTATGGCTACACCTTC.

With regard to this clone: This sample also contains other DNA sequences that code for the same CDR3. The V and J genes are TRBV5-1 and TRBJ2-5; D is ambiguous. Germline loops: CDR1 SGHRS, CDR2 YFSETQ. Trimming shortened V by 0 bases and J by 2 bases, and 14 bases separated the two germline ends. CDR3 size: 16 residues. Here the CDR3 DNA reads TGCGCCAGCAGCTTGGGAGATAGGAGTGGGCAAGAGACCCAGTACTTC. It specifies CASSLGDRSGQETQYF.

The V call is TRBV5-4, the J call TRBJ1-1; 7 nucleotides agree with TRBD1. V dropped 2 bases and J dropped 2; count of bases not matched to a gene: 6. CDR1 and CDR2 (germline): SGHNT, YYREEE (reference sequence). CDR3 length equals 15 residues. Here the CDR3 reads CASSFPRDSNTEAFF. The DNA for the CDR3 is TGTGCCAGCAGCTTTCCCCGGGACAGCAACACTGAAGCTTTCTTT.

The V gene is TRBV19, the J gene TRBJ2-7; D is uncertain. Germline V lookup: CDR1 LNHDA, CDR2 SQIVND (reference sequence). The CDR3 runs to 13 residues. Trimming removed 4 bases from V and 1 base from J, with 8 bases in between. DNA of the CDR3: TGTGCCAGTAGTAGGCAGGTTTCCTACGAGCAGTACTTC. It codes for CASSRQVSYEQYF. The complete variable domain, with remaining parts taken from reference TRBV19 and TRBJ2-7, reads DGGITQSPKYLFRKEGQNVTLSCEQNLNHDAMYWYRQDPGQGLRLIYYSQIVNDFQKGDIAEGYSVSREKKESFPLTVTSAQKNPTAFYLCASSRQVSYEQYFGPGTRLTVT.

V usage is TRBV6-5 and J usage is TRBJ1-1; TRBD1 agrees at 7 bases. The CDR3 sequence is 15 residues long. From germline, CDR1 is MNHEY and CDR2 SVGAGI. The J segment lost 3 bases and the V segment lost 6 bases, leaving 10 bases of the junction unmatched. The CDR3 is CASSSGTVPDTEAFF. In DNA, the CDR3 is TGTGCCAGCAGCTCCGGGACAGTCCCCGACACTGAAGCTTTCTTT.

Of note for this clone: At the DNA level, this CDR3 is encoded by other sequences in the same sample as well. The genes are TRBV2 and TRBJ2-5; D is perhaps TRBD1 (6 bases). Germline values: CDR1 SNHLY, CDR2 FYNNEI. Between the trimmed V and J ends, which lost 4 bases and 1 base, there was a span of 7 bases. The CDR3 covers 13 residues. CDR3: CASSVQGQETQYF. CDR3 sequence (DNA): TGTGCCAGCAGTGTACAGGGCCAAGAGACCCAGTACTTC.

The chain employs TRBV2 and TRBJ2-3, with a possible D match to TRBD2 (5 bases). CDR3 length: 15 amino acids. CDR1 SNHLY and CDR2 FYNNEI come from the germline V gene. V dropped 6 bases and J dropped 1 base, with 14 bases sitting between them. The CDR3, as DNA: TGTGCCAGCAGGGAACTAGGAGTGGGCACAGATACGCAGTATTTT. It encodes CASRELGVGTDTQYF.

CDR3 sequence (DNA): TGTGCCAGCACCCTCCCTGTAAGGAATGAGCAGTTCTTC. This gives the protein CASTLPVRNEQFF. This chain uses TRBV5-4 with TRBJ2-1; no reliable D call. The CDR3 covers 13 residues. The ends were cut back, 6 bases at V and 7 bases at J, with 14 bases in the middle. Germline loops: CDR1 SGHNT, CDR2 YYREEE (reference sequence). The whole variable domain, remainder taken from reference TRBV5-4 and TRBJ2-1, is ETGVTQSPTHLIKTRGQQVTLRCSSQSGHNTVSWYQQALGQGPQFIFQYYREEENGRGNFPPRFSGLQFPNYSSELNVNALELDDSALYLCASTLPVRNEQFFGPGTRLTVL.

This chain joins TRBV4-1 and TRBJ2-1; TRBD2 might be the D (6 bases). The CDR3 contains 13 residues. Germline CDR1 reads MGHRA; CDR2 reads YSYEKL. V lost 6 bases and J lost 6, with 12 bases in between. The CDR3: CASRRGRVNEQFF. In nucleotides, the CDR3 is TGCGCCAGCAGGCGGGGACGTGTCAATGAGCAGTTCTTC.

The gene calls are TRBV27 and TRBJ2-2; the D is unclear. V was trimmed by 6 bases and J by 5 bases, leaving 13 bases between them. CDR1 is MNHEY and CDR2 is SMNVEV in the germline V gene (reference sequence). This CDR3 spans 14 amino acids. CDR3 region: CASRPDAITGELFF. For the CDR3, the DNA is TGTGCCAGCAGACCCGACGCGATTACCGGGGAGCTGTTTTTT.

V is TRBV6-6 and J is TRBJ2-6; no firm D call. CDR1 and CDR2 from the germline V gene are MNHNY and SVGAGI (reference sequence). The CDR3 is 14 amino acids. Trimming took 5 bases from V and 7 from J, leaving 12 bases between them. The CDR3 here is CASSPPLVANVLTF. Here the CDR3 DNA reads TGTGCCAGCAGTCCACCCCTGGTAGCCAACGTCCTGACTTTC.

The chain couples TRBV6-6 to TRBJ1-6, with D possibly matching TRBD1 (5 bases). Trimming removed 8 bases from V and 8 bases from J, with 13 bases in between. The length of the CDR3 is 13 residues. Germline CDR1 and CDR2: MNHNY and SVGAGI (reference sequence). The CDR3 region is CASSGLRDSPLHF. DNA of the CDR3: TGTGCCAGCTCAGGGCTGAGGGATTCACCCCTCCACTTT.

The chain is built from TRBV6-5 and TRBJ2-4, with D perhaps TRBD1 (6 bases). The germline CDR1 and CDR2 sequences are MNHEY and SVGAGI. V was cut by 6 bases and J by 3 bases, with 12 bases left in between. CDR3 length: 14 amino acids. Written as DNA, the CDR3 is TGTGCCAGCAGCCAAGGACAGTTCAAAAACATTCAGTACTTC. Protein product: CASSQGQFKNIQYF.